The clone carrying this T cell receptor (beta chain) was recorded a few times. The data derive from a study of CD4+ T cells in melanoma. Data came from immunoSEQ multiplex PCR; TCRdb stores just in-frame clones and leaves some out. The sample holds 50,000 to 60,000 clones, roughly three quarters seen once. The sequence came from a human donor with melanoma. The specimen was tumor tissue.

CDR3 sequence reads: CASSPGINSPLHF. In nucleotides, the CDR3 is TGTGCCAGCAGTCCGGGCATCAATTCACCCCTCCACTTT. This rearrangement joins TRBV2 to TRBJ1-6; D is unresolved. This CDR3 has 13 amino acids. The V end lost 5 bases, the J end lost 7 bases, and 9 bases lay between the germline ends. Germline V gives CDR1 SNHLY, CDR2 FYNNEI. The entire variable domain, with the rest obtained from reference TRBV2 and TRBJ1-6, is as follows: EPEVTQTPSHQVTQMGQEVILRCVPISNHLYFYWYRQILGQKVEFLVSFYNNEISEKSEIFDDQFSVERPDGSNFTLKIRSTKLEDSAMYFCASSPGINSPLHFGNGTRLTVT.